This T cell receptor beta chain appears in the sequencing data of a study of CD4 and CD8 cells across lung adenocarcinoma regions. TCRdb itself ran the PCR reads through MiXCR, one entry per CDR3 protein. The sample contains over 20,000 distinct CDR3 sequences, about 50% of which appear only once. The germline CDR1 and CDR2 sequences are MNHNS and SASEGT. This CDR3 comprises 11 residues. This clonotype was detected a few times. Sequenced sample: CD8+ T cells from the center of a lung tumor. The receptor comes from a female donor with lung adenocarcinoma. The CD4 and CD8 labels of this study may be unreliable. The chain employs TRBV6-1 and TRBJ2-5; the D gene could be TRBD1 or TRBD2 (5 bases each). The DNA end is a closer match to TRBJ2-1, so the J assignment may be wrong. The CDR3 nucleotides are TGTGCCAGCAGTGGGGGGAATGAGCAGTTCTTC. Encoded protein: CASSGGNEQFF.